This entry is about one T cell receptor (beta chain). The antigen remains undetermined. This record comes from a study of shared clonotypes between healthy human individuals. Study-wide results and limits: Few donors limited the genetic and exposure-history diversity represented.

This CDR3 has 16 amino acids. The V gene's germline CDR1 is SGHTA and CDR2 FQGTGA. Trimming left V 4 bases short and J 0 bases short, with 12 bases between. Profiling relied on immunoSEQ multiplex PCR, and the TCRdb table lists in-frame clones only, not all of them. The sample carries under 1,100,000 clones, around three quarters recorded once. This sequence was found in a man younger than 35 in good health. Some clones in this sample may be carry-over from other donors' samples. The rearrangement joins TRBV7-3 to TRBJ2-2, with D unclear. Sequencing used memory CD4+ T cells from PBMCs. Subset denoted: CD45RA-negative fraction. CDR3 nucleotide sequence: TGTGCCAGCAGCTCAACACCTAACCCGAACACCGGGGAGCTGTTTTTT. It yields the protein CASSSTPNPNTGELFF. Drawing the rest from reference TRBV7-3 and TRBJ2-2, the complete variable domain is GAGVSQTPSNKVTEKGKYVELRCDPISGHTALYWYRQSLGQGPEFLIYFQGTGAADDSGLPNDRFFAVRPEGSVSTLKIQRTERGDSAVYLCASSSTPNPNTGELFFGEGSRLTVL.